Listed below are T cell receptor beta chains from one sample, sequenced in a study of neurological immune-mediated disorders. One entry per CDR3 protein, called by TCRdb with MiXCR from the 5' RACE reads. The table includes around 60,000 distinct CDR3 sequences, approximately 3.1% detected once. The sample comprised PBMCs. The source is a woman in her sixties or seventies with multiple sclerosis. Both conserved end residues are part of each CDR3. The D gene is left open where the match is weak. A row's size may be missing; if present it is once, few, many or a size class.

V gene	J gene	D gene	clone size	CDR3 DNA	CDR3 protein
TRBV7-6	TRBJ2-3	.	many	TGTGCCAGCAGCTCACCCGGGACAGATACGCAGTATTTT	CASSSPGTDTQYF
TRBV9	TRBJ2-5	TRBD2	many	TGTGCCAGCAGCCGTGGGCTAGCGGGAGGCGGAGAGACCCAGTACTTC	CASSRGLAGGGETQYF
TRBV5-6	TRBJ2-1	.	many	TGTGCCAGCAGCTTGGGGCTGATAGAGCAGTTCTTC	CASSLGLIEQFF
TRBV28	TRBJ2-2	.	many	TGTGCCAGCAGGGATGGGACCGGGGAGCTGTTTTTT	CASRDGTGELFF
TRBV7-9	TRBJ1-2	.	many	TGTGCCAGCTCCCGTGCCTATGGCTACACCTTC	CASSRAYGYTF
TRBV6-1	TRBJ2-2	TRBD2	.	TGTGCCAGCACCCGGACTAGCGGGTTAACCGGGGAGCTGTTTTTT	CASTRTSGLTGELFF
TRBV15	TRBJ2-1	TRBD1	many	TGTGCCACCAGCAGAGGAGGGGGCGCTACCTACAATGAGCAGTTCTTC	CATSRGGGATYNEQFF
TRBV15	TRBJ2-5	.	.	TGTGCCACCAGCAGATCAACAACCGAGACCCAGTACTTC	CATSRSTTETQYF
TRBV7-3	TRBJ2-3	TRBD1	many	TGTGCCAGCAGCGTCGGGACAGGGGGCACAGATACGCAGTATTTT	CASSVGTGGTDTQYF
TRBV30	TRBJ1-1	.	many	TGTGCCTGGAGTGTCCCAGACGGACGTGAACGGTTT	CAWSVPDGRERF
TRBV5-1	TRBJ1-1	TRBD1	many	TGCGCCAGCAGCTACGGACAGGGCACTGAAGCTTTCTTT	CASSYGQGTEAFF
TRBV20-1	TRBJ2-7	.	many	TGCAGTGCTAGCGCTTCGGCGGGATCCTACGAGCAGTACTTC	CSASASAGSYEQYF
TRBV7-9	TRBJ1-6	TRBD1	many	TGTGCCAGCAGCCCGAACAGGGGTGGGTCACCCCTCCACTTT	CASSPNRGGSPLHF
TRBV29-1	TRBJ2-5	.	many	TGCAGCGTTGCCCTGGGACCGGGAATCCAAGAGACCCAGTACTTC	CSVALGPGIQETQYF
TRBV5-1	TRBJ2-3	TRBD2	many	TGCGCCAGCAGCCTGGCTTTGCGGGGGGGCACAGATACGCAGTATTTT	CASSLALRGGTDTQYF
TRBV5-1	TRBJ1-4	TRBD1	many	TGCGCCAGCAGCTACGACAGGGGAAACGAAAAACTGTTTTTT	CASSYDRGNEKLFF
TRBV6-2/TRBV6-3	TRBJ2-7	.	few	TGTGCCAGGAACCCGGGGAACGAGCAGTACTTC	CARNPGNEQYF
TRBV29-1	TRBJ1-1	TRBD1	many	TGCAGCGGACGACAGGGGGCTAACACTGAAGCTTTCTTT	CSGRQGANTEAFF
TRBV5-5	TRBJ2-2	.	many	TGTGCCAGCAGCTTGTTTCCCGGGACCACCGGGGAGCTGTTTTTT	CASSLFPGTTGELFF
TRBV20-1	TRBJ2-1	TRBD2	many	TGCAGTGCTAGTCGACTAGCTGTCGTAGGGCAGTTCTTC	CSASRLAVVGQFF
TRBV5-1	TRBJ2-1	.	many	TGCGCCAGCAGCCTCCGACAGGGGAGGGACAATGAGCAGTTCTTC	CASSLRQGRDNEQFF
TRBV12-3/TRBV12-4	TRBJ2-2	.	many	TGTGCCAGCAGTGCGTACATGGGGAACACCGGGGAGCTGTTTTTT	CASSAYMGNTGELFF
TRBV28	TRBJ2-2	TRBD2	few	TGTGCCAGCAGTTTACTCAGACTAGCGGGACCCGATGGCACCGGGGAGCTGTTTTTT	CASSLLRLAGPDGTGELFF
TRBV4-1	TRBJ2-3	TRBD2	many	TGCGCCAGCAGCCAGGTAGCGGGAGGGGTCACAGATACGCAGTATTTT	CASSQVAGGVTDTQYF
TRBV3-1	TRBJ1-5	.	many	TGTGCCAGCAGCCAAGATATAGGGCAGCCCCAGCATTTT	CASSQDIGQPQHF
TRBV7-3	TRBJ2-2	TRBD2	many	TGTGCCAGCAGCTCCCCTAGCGGGGGGGCCAACACCGGGGAGCTGTTTTTT	CASSSPSGGANTGELFF
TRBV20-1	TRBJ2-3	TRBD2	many	TGCAGTGCTAGCCGACTAGCGGGAGGCCCAGATACGCAGTATTTT	CSASRLAGGPDTQYF
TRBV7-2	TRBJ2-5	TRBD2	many	TGTGCCAACTCGGAGAGCGGGAGCCAAGAGACCCAGTACTTC	CANSESGSQETQYF